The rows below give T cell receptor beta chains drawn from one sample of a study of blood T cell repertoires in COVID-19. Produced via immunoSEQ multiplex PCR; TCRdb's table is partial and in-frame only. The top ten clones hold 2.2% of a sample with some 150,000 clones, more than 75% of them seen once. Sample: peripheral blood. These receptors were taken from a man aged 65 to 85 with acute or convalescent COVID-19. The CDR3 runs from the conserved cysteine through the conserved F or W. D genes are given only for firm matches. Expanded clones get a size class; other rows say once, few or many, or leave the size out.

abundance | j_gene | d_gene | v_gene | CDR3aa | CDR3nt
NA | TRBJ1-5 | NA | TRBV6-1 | CASSGGVGGISNQPQHF | TGTGCCAGCAGTGGGGGCGTCGGGGGGATTAGCAATCAGCCCCAGCATTTT
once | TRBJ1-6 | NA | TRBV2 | CASSASGSLVGSPLHF | TGTGCCAGCAGCGCTTCTGGCAGTCTGGTCGGGTCACCCCTCCACTTT
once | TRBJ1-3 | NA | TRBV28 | CASSLTAGNTIYF | TGTGCCAGCAGTTTAACAGCCGGAAACACCATATATTTT
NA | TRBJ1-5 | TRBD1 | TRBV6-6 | CASSYSRDSSGQPQHF | TGTGCCAGCAGTTACTCACGGGACAGCTCAGGACAGCCCCAGCATTTT
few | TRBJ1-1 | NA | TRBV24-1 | CATSDFPRGEAFF | TGTGCCACCAGTGATTTCCCCCGCGGTGAAGCTTTCTTT
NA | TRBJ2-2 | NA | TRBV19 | CASSNAATTGELFF | TGTGCCAGTTCCAACGCGGCTACTACCGGGGAGCTGTTTTTT
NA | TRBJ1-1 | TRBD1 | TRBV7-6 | CASSSRQGGTEAFF | TGTGCCAGCAGCTCCCGACAGGGAGGCACTGAAGCTTTCTTT
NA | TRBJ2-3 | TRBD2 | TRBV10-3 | CASRGGPTKLAGEGDTQYF | TGTGCCAGTCGGGGGGGGCCCACCAAACTAGCGGGAGAAGGGGATACGCAGTATTTT
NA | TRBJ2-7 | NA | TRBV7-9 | CASSLGTAGDEQYF | TGTGCCAGCAGCCTAGGGACAGCGGGGGACGAGCAGTACTTC
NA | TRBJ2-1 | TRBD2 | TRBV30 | CAWASGGNNEQFF | TGTGCCTGGGCTAGCGGGGGAAACAATGAGCAGTTCTTC
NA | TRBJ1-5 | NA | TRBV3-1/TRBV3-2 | CASSQGGVYGYQPQHF | TGTGCCAGCAGCCAAGGCGGAGTTTACGGATATCAGCCCCAGCATTTT
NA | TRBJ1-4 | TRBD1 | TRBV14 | CASSQVGDSSEKLFF | TGTGCCAGCAGCCAAGTAGGGGACAGCTCTGAAAAACTGTTTTTT
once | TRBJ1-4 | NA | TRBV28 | CASSAKGGASNEKLFF | TGTGCCAGCAGTGCCAAGGGTGGGGCATCTAATGAAAAACTGTTTTTT
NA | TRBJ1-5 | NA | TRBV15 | CATSRGPRNQPQHF | TGTGCCACCAGCAGAGGACCGCGGAATCAGCCCCAGCATTTT
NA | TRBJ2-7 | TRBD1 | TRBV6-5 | CASSRDRDGYEQYF | TGTGCCAGCAGCCGGGACAGGGACGGCTACGAGCAGTACTTC
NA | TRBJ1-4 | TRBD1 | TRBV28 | CASIQGANEKLFF | TGTGCTTCAATACAGGGGGCGAATGAAAAACTGTTTTTT
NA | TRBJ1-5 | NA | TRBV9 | CASGLGNQPQHF | TGTGCCAGCGGACTGGGCAATCAGCCCCAGCATTTT
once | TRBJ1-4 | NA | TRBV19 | CASSPPRRSTNEKLFF | TGTGCCAGTAGTCCCCCGCGGCGGTCAACTAATGAAAAACTGTTTTTT